This T cell receptor (beta chain) appears in the sequencing data of a study of T cell changes during pregnancy in multiple sclerosis. There are 19 residues in the CDR3. Per the germline V gene, CDR1 is SQVTM and CDR2 is ANQGSEA. Trimming at V came to 5 bases and at J to 2 bases, leaving 15 bases not matched to a gene. Only one count was recorded for this clone. Method: immunoSEQ multiplex PCR; TCRdb's copy keeps in-frame clones and lacks some. Of approximately 37,000 clones in the sample, about 88% are singletons; the top ten hold about 1.2%. V gene TRBV29-1 combines with J gene TRBJ2-3; 14 bases agree with TRBD2. Sample: CD4+ T cells from peripheral blood mononuclear cells, taken in the first trimester of pregnancy. This TCR came from a female donor with multiple sclerosis, enrolled in a pregnancy study. CDR3 in amino acids: CSVPFGTSGSYGNTDTQYF. The CDR3 nucleotides are TGCAGCGTTCCTTTCGGGACTAGCGGGAGCTATGGGAACACAGATACGCAGTATTTT.